Given below is one TCR beta chain in context. What it binds is unknown. This entry comes from a study of cytomegalovirus exposure and HLA in healthy donors. Study-wide results and limits: Later, an analysis found that TCR clusters from the first cohort tended to co-occur in the 120 validation repertoires.

The assay was immunoSEQ multiplex PCR, and TCRdb's table has in-frame clones only and misses some. The data hold 90,000 or so clones, with around 85% observed a single time. Germline CDR1 reads GTSNPN; CDR2 reads SVGIG (reference sequence). This CDR3 is 16 amino acids long. Trimming cost V 5 bases and J 0 bases, with 17 bases left between them. This sequence joins TRBV30 and TRBJ2-1, with TRBD2 as a possible D gene (6 bases). This receptor was identified in a man in his late teens or twenties in good health and CMV-seropositive. The source material was PBMCs. The CDR3 loop reads CAWAKVAGSSYNEQFF. Here the CDR3 DNA reads TGTGCCTGGGCCAAAGTGGCCGGGAGCTCCTACAATGAGCAGTTCTTC.